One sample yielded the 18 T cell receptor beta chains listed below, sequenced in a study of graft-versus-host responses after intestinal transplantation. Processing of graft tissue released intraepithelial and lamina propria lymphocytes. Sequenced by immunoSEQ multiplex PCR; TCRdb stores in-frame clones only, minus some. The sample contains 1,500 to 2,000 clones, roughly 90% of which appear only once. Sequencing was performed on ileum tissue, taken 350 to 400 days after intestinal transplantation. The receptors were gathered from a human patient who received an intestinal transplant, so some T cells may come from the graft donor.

CDR3 bases: TGTGCCAGCAGGAGAAACATAGCTACATTGGCACATCAGCCCCAGCATTTT. Protein: CASRRNIATLAHQPQHF. The chain uses TRBV21-1 and TRBJ1-5. TRBV21-1 is assigned pseudogene status. This CDR3 comprises 17 residues.

CDR3 sequence reads: CASSLTTGALGTDTQYF. The CDR3 DNA is TGTGCCAGCAGCTTAACAACAGGGGCCCTAGGCACAGATACGCAGTATTTT. The chain uses TRBV7-8 and TRBJ2-3; 7 positions agree with TRBD1. The V and J ends lost 2 bases and 1 base, in that order; junction bases with no gene match: 9. CDR1 SGHVS and CDR2 FQNEAQ come from the germline V gene. The CDR3 sequence is 17 residues long.

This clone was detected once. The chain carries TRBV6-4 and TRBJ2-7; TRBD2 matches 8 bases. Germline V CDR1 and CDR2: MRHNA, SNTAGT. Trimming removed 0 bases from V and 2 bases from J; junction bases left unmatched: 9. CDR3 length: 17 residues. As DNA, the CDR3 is TGTGCCAGCAGTGACTCCCCGGGGGGGGAAGGGACCTACGAGCAGTACTTC. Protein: CASSDSPGGEGTYEQYF.

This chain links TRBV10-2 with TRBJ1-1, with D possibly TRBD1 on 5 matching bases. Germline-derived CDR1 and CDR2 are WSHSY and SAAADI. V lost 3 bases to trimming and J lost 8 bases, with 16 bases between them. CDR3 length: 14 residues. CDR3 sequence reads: CASSDPDSGDEAFF. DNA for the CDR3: TGCGCCAGCAGTGATCCCGACTCCGGGGACGAAGCTTTCTTT.

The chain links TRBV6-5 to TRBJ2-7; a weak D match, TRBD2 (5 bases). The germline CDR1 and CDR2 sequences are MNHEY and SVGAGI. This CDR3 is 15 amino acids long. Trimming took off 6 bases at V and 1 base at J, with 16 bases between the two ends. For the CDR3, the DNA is TGTGCCAGCAGACCCACTAGAGGGCTGTCCTACGAGCAGTACTTC. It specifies CASRPTRGLSYEQYF.

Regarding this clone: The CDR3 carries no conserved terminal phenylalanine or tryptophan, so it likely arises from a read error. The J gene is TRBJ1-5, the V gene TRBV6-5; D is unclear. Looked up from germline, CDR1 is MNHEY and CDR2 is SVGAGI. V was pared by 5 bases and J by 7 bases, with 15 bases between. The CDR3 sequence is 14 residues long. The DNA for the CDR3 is TGTGCCAGCAGTAGGCGAGGTACCGGGCAGCCCCAGCATCTT. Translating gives CASSRRGTGQPQHL.

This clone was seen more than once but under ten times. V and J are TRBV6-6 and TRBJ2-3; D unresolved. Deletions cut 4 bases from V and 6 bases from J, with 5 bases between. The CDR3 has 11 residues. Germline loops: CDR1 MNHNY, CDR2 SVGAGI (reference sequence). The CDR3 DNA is TGTGCCAGCAGTTCTGGGGATACGCAGTATTTT. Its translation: CASSSGDTQYF.

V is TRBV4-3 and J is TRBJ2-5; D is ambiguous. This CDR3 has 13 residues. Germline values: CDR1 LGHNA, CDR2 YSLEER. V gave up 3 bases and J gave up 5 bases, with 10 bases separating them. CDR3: CASSQEWGETQYF. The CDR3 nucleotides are TGCGCCAGCAGCCAGGAGTGGGGTGAGACCCAGTACTTC.

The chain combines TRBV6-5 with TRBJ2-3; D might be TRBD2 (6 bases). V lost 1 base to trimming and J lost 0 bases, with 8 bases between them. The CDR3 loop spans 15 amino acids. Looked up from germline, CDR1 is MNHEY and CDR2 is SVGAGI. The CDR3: CASSYWGGSTDTQYF. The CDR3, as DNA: TGTGCCAGCAGTTACTGGGGAGGTAGCACAGATACGCAGTATTTT.

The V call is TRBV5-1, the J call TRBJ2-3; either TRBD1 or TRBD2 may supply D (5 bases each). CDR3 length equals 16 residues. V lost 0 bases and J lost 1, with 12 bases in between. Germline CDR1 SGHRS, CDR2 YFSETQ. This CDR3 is CASSLAVRGGTDTQYF. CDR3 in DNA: TGCGCCAGCAGCTTGGCCGTTAGAGGGGGCACAGATACGCAGTATTTT. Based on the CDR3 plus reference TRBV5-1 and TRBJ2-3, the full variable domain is KAGVTQTPRYLIKTRGQQVTLSCSPISGHRSVSWYQQTPGQGLQFLFEYFSETQRNKGNFPGRFSGRQFSNSRSEMNVSTLELGDSALYLCASSLAVRGGTDTQYFGPGTRLTVL.

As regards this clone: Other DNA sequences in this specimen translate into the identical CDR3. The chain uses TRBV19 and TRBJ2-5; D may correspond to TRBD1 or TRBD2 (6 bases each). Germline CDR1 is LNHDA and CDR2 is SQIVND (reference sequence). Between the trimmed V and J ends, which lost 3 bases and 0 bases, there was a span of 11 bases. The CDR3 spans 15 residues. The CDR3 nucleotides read TGTGCCAGTAGTATGGGGGCGGGACACCAAGAGACCCAGTACTTC. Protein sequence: CASSMGAGHQETQYF.

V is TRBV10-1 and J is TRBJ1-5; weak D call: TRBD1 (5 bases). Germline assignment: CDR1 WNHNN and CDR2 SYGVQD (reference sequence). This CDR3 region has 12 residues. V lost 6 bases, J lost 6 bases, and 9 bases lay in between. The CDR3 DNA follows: TGCGCCAGCAGAGGGGCCTTTCAGCCCCAGCATTTT. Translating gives CASRGAFQPQHF.

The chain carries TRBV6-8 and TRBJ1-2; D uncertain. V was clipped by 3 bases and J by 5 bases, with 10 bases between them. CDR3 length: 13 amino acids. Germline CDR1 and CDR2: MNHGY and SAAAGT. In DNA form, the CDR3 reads TGTGCCAGCAGTTATGGCCAGTCTTATGGCTACACCTTC. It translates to CASSYGQSYGYTF.

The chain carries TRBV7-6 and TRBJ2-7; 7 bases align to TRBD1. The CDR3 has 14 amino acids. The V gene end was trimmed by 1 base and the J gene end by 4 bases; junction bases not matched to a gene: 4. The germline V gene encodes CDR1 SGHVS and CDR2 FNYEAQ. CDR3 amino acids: CASSLGQGEYEQYF. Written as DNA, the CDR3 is TGTGCCAGCAGCTTAGGACAGGGAGAATACGAGCAGTACTTC.

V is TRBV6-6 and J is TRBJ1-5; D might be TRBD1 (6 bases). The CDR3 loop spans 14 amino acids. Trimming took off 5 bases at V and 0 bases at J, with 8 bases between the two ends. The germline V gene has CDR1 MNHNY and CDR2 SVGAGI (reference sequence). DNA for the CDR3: TGTGCCAGCAGTGGGACATATAGCAATCAGCCCCAGCATTTT. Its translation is CASSGTYSNQPQHF.

The CDR3 here is CASSSVRTNTEAFF. The CDR3 region has the DNA TGTGCCAGCAGTTCGGTCAGGACGAACACTGAAGCTTTCTTT. The rearrangement uses TRBV6-1 and TRBJ1-1; D is undetermined. V was pared by 5 bases and J by 1 base, with 11 bases between. From germline, CDR1 is MNHNS and CDR2 SASEGT. This CDR3 contains 14 residues.

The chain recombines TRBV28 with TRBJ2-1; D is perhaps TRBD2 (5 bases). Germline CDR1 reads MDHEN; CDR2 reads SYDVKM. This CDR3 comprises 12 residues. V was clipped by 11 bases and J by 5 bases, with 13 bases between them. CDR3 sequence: CAAWTSHNEQFF. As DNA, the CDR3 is TGTGCCGCGTGGACTTCTCACAATGAGCAGTTCTTC.

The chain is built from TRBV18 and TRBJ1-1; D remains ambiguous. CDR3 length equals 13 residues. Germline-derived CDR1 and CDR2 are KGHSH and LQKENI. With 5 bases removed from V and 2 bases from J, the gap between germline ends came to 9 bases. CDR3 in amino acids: CASSGRGNTEAFF. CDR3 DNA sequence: TGTGCCAGCTCAGGGCGGGGAAACACTGAAGCTTTCTTT.